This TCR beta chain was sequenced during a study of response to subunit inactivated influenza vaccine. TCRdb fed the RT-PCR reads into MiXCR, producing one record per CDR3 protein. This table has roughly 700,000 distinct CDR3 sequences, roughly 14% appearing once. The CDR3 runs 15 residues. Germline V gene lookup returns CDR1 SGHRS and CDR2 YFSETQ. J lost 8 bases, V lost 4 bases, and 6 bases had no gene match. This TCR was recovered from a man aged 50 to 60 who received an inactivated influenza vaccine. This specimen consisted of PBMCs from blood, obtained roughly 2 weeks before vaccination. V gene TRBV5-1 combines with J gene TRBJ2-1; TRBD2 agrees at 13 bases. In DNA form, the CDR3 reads TGCGCCAGCAGCCCCGGTACTAGCGGGAGGGATGAGCAGTTCTTC. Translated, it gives CASSPGTSGRDEQFF.